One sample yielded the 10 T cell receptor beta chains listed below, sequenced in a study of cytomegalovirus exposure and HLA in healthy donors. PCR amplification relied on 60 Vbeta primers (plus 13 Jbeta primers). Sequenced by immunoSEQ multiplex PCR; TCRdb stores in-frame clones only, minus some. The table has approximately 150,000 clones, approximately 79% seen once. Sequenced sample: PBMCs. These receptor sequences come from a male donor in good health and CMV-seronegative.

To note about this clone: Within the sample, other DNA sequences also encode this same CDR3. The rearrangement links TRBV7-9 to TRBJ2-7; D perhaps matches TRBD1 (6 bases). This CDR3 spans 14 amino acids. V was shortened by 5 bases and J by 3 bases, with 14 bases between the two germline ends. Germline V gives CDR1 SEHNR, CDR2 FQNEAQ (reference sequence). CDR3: CASSPRDTVYEQYF. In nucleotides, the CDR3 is TGTGCCAGCAGCCCCCGGGACACTGTCTACGAGCAGTACTTC.

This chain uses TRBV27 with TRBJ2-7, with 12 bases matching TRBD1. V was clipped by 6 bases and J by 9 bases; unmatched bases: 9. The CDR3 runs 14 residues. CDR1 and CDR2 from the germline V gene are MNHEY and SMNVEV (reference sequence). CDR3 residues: CASSPGTGGAVQYF. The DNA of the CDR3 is TGTGCCAGCAGCCCCGGGACAGGGGGCGCGGTGCAGTACTTC.

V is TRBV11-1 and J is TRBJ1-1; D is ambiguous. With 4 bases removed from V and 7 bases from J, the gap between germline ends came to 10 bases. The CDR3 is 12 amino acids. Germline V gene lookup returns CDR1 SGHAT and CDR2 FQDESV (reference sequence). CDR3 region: CASSSRHFEAFF. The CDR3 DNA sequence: TGTGCCAGCAGCTCCAGACACTTTGAAGCTTTCTTT.

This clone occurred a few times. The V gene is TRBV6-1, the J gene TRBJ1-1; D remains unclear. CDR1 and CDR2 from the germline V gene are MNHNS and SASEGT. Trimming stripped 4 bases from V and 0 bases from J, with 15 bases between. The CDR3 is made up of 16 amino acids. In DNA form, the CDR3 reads TGTGCCAGCAGTGTAGACACTTTTGGAATGAACACTGAAGCTTTCTTT. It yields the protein CASSVDTFGMNTEAFF.

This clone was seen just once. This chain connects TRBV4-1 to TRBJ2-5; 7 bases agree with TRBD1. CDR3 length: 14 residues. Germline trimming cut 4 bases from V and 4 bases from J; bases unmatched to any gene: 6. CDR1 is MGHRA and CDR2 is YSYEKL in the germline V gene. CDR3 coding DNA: TGCGCCAGCAGCCTCCAGGGACAGTTAGAGACCCAGTACTTC. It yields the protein CASSLQGQLETQYF.

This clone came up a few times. The CDR3 loop is CASSLDWASGGRDQETQYF. The CDR3 DNA follows: TGTGCCAGCAGCTTAGATTGGGCTAGCGGGGGGCGGGACCAAGAGACCCAGTACTTC. This rearrangement joins TRBV7-6 to TRBJ2-5, with 11 bases identical to TRBD2. Germline lookup yields CDR1 SGHVS and CDR2 FNYEAQ. The CDR3 contains 19 residues. V trimming: 1 base; J trimming: 0 bases; junction bases outside the gene matches: 10. The full variable domain, with the rest looked up from reference TRBV7-6 and TRBJ2-5, is GAGVSQSPRYKVTKRGQDVALRCDPISGHVSLYWYRQALGQGPEFLTYFNYEAQQDKSGLPNDRFSAERPEGSISTLTIQRTEQRDSAMYRCASSLDWASGGRDQETQYFGPGTRLLVL.

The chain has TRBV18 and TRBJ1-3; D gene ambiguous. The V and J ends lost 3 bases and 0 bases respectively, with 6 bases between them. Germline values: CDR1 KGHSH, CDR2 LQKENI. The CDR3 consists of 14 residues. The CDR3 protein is CASSPDISGNTIYF. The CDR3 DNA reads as TGTGCCAGCTCACCCGACATCTCTGGAAACACCATATATTTT.

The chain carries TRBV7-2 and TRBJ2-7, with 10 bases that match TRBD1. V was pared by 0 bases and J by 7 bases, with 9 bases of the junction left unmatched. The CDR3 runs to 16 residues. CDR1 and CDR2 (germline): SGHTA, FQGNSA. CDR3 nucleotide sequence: TGTGCCAGCAGCTTAGCCTCGACAGGGGGCAGGTGGGAGCAGTACTTC. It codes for CASSLASTGGRWEQYF. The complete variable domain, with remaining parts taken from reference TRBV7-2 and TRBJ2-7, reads GAGVSQSPSNKVTEKGKDVELRCDPISGHTALYWYRQSLGQGLEFLIYFQGNSAPDKSGLPSDRFSAERTGGSVSTLTIQRTQQEDSAVYLCASSLASTGGRWEQYFGPGTRLTVT.

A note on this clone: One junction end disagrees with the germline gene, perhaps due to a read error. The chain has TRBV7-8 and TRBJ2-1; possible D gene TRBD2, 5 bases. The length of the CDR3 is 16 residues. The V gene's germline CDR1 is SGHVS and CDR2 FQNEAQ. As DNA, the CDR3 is TGTGCCAGCAACTTATGGACGGGGAGCTCCTACAATGAGCAGTTCTTC. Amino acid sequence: CASNLWTGSSYNEQFF.

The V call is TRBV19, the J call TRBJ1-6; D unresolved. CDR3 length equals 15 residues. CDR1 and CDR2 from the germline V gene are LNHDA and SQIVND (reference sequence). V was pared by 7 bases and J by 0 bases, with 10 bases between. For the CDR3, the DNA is TGTGCCAGTACCCAGGCGCGCTCCTATAATTCACCCCTCCACTTT. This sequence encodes CASTQARSYNSPLHF.